The 10 T cell receptor beta chains given below trace back to one sample, sequenced in a study of blood T cell repertoires in COVID-19. The method was immunoSEQ multiplex PCR; TCRdb's version includes in-frame clones alone and lacks a portion of them. The sample has 300,000 to 400,000 clones, approximately 81% seen once. The source material was PBMCs or T cells enriched from blood (not recorded which). Every receptor here comes from a woman aged 30 to 39 who had been exposed to COVID-19.

The CDR3 spells CASSPGTASYQPQHF. DNA of the CDR3: TGCGCCAGCAGCCCTGGGACAGCTAGTTATCAGCCCCAGCATTTT. V usage is TRBV5-1 and J usage is TRBJ1-5; 7 bases line up with TRBD1. The germline V gene encodes CDR1 SGHRS and CDR2 YFSETQ. The V and J ends lost 4 bases and 5 bases, in that order; junction bases with no gene match: 9. The CDR3 loop spans 15 amino acids.

This chain links TRBV4-1 with TRBJ2-2, with TRBD2 matching over 8 bases. J was trimmed by 5 bases and V by 3 bases; bases with no gene match: 14. Looked up from germline, CDR1 is MGHRA and CDR2 is YSYEKL. The CDR3 is made up of 18 amino acids. The CDR3 region has the DNA TGCGCCAGCAGCCAGCTCGGAGGGTTTGCGGGAGGTACCGGGGAGCTGTTTTTT. This codes for CASSQLGGFAGGTGELFF.

The DNA for the CDR3 is TGTGCCAGTAAGGAGTCCGGACAGCAGAACACTGAAGCTTTCTTT. It specifies CASKESGQQNTEAFF. The V gene is TRBV19, the J gene TRBJ1-1; D is possibly TRBD1 (6 bases). In germline, CDR1 is LNHDA, CDR2 SQIVND (reference sequence). This CDR3 has 15 residues. V gave up 7 bases and J gave up 1 base, with 16 bases separating them.

A few counts support this clone. V is TRBV3-1 (or the pseudogene TRBV3-2) and J is TRBJ2-1, with TRBD2 matching 12 bases. The germline CDR1 and CDR2 sequences are LGHDT and YNNKEL (reference sequence). The length of the CDR3 is 17 residues. The ends lost 5 bases at V and 7 bases at J; junction bases unmatched: 12. CDR3 region: CASSNPHLAGGINEQFF. The CDR3 region has the DNA TGTGCCAGCAGCAACCCCCACCTAGCGGGGGGGATTAATGAGCAGTTCTTC.

V and J are TRBV6-5 and TRBJ1-2; a weak D match, TRBD1 (6 bases). Germline V gene sequence: CDR1 MNHEY, CDR2 SVGAGI. The CDR3 is made up of 13 amino acids. The V and J ends lost 6 bases and 5 bases respectively, with 13 bases between them. In DNA form, the CDR3 reads TGTGCCAGCAGCCCCGACAGGAATTATGGCTACACCTTC. Encoded protein: CASSPDRNYGYTF.

The chain joins TRBV28 to TRBJ1-2; TRBD1 agrees at 8 bases. The CDR3 contains 14 residues. V lost 2 bases to trimming and J lost 7 bases; unmatched junction nucleotides: 6. CDR1 is MDHEN, CDR2 SYDVKM, per germline. CDR3 bases: TGTGCCAGCAGTTTAGAGACAGGGGCAGGTGGCTACACCTTC. Translation gives CASSLETGAGGYTF.

The V gene is TRBV5-6, the J gene TRBJ1-2, with D perhaps TRBD1 (5 bases). Trimming took 4 bases from V and 10 from J, leaving 14 bases between them. The germline V gene has CDR1 SGHDT and CDR2 YYEEEE. CDR3 length: 12 residues. The CDR3 here is CASSLGVTVYTF. CDR3 DNA sequence: TGTGCCAGCAGCCTGGGGGTTACAGTCTACACCTTC.

CDR3 in amino acids: CASSLGQGGSPLHF. The CDR3 bases are TGTGCCAGCTCACTGGGACAAGGAGGCTCACCCCTCCACTTT. The V and J genes are TRBV18 and TRBJ1-6; TRBD1 is a possible D gene (6 bases). V lost 4 bases and J 10 bases, leaving 14 bases between the germline ends. CDR1 and CDR2 (germline): KGHSH, LQKENI. This CDR3 contains 14 residues.

The rearrangement joins TRBV28 to TRBJ1-2; 11 nucleotides agree with TRBD1. CDR3 length: 14 residues. The V gene end was trimmed by 6 bases and the J gene end by 8 bases; junction bases not matched to a gene: 8. Germline loops: CDR1 MDHEN, CDR2 SYDVKM. Written as DNA, the CDR3 is TGTGCCAGCAGCTCCGGACAGGGGGCGTTGGGCTACACCTTC. It yields the protein CASSSGQGALGYTF.

CDR3 sequence: CASSVGLLNEKLFF. The CDR3 nucleotides read TGTGCCAGCAGCGTCGGACTGCTTAATGAAAAACTGTTTTTT. The chain couples TRBV9 to TRBJ1-4; D unclear. The CDR3 spans 14 residues. V lost 2 bases, J lost 4 bases, and 9 bases lay in between. Per the germline V gene, CDR1 is SGDLS and CDR2 is YYNGEE.